A selection of T cell receptor beta chains follows, all from one sample in a study of cytotoxic CD8 clonotypes in ibrutinib-treated CLL. TCRdb's copy holds only in-frame clones and misses some; the assay was immunoSEQ multiplex PCR. The sample holds approximately 84,000 clones; roughly 84% are singletons and the top ten take approximately 5.4%. The sequencing used PBMCs, collected before ibrutinib treatment. The source of these receptors is a human donor with chronic lymphocytic leukemia. Both conserved end residues are part of each CDR3. Each record gives: V gene, D gene, J gene, clone size, CDR3 DNA, CDR3 protein. The D gene is left open where the match is weak. A row's size may be missing; if present it is once, few, many or a size class.

V: TRBV7-2; D: TRBD2; J: TRBJ2-7; size: .; DNA: TGTGCCAGCAGCCTTGGACTAGCGGGAGCCTCCTACGAGCAGTACTTC; CDR3: CASSLGLAGASYEQYF
V: TRBV5-1; D: TRBD2; J: TRBJ2-1; size: .; DNA: TGCGCCAGCAGCTTGGTGGGGGGACTAGCGGGAGTAGATAATGAGCAGTTCTTC; CDR3: CASSLVGGLAGVDNEQFF
V: TRBV6-4; D: .; J: TRBJ1-1; size: .; DNA: TGTGCCAGCAGCAGCGAAGAGAACACTGAAGCTTTCTTT; CDR3: CASSSEENTEAFF
V: TRBV4-3; D: TRBD2; J: TRBJ2-7; size: .; DNA: TGCGCCAGCAGCCAAGATATGAGCGGGAGGTTTTGGGAGCAGTACTTC; CDR3: CASSQDMSGRFWEQYF
V: TRBV7-2; D: .; J: TRBJ1-1; size: .; DNA: TGTGCCAGCAGCTTAGGGAGACAGGACACAGCTTTCTTT; CDR3: CASSLGRQDTAFF
V: TRBV27; D: .; J: TRBJ1-1; size: .; DNA: TGTGCCAGCAGTTTATACCCGGACCGCAAAGCTTTCTTT; CDR3: CASSLYPDRKAFF
V: TRBV10-3; D: .; J: TRBJ2-2; size: .; DNA: TGTGCCAACCGAGTGCCCGTCGTCGCGAACACCGGGGAGCTGTTTTTT; CDR3: CANRVPVVANTGELFF
V: TRBV28; D: .; J: TRBJ2-7; size: .; DNA: TGTGCCAGCAGTTTAACTTCGACAGGTGGCGAGCAGTACTTC; CDR3: CASSLTSTGGEQYF
V: TRBV30; D: .; J: TRBJ1-1; size: .; DNA: TGTGCCTGGAGAGAAAGGGTTCGGAGCACTGAAGCTTTCTTT; CDR3: CAWRERVRSTEAFF
V: TRBV5-5; D: TRBD2; J: TRBJ2-1; size: once; DNA: TGTGCCAGCAGCTTGTTGTCTAGCGGGAGTGATGAGCAGTTCTTC; CDR3: CASSLLSSGSDEQFF
V: TRBV7-9; D: .; J: TRBJ2-5; size: .; DNA: TGTGCCAGCAGCTTACCAGCCGAGACCCAGTACTTC; CDR3: CASSLPAETQYF
V: TRBV6-5; D: .; J: TRBJ1-2; size: .; DNA: TGTGCCAGCAGTGAATCGAATGGCTACACCTTC; CDR3: CASSESNGYTF
V: TRBV5-4; D: TRBD2; J: TRBJ2-2; size: .; DNA: TGTGCCAGCAGCCTCGCCCGGGGGAGGGCCGGGGAGCTGTTTTTT; CDR3: CASSLARGRAGELFF
V: TRBV28; D: TRBD2; J: TRBJ2-5; size: few; DNA: TGTGCCAGCAGGGCCAGCGGGGAAGAGACCCAGTACTTC; CDR3: CASRASGEETQYF
V: TRBV15; D: TRBD1; J: TRBJ2-7; size: medium-sized; DNA: TGTGCCACCAGCACCAACAGGGGTAGATCCTACGAGCAGTACTTC; CDR3: CATSTNRGRSYEQYF
V: TRBV15; D: .; J: TRBJ1-5; size: .; DNA: TGTGCCACCAGCAGAGATACCCTAGGGGGGCGGCATCGGCCCCAGCATTTT; CDR3: CATSRDTLGGRHRPQHF
V: TRBV5-1; D: .; J: TRBJ2-7; size: .; DNA: TGCGCCAGCAGCTTGGGCGGAGGGCCCCCCTACGAGCAGTACTTC; CDR3: CASSLGGGPPYEQYF
V: TRBV4-3; D: .; J: TRBJ2-1; size: .; DNA: TGCGCCAGCAGCCAAGATGCGGGAAACAATGAGCAGTTCTTC; CDR3: CASSQDAGNNEQFF
V: TRBV7-9; D: TRBD1; J: TRBJ1-2; size: .; DNA: TGTGCCAGCAGCTTATTGGACAGGGAAGCTAACTATGGCTACACCTTC; CDR3: CASSLLDREANYGYTF
V: TRBV9; D: .; J: TRBJ1-2; size: .; DNA: TGTGCCAGCAGCGTAGGACAGAACCATAACTATGGCTACACCTTC; CDR3: CASSVGQNHNYGYTF
V: TRBV6-5; D: .; J: TRBJ2-3; size: .; DNA: TGTGCCAGCACCGAGGCGTTTGCAGATACGCAGTATTTT; CDR3: CASTEAFADTQYF
V: TRBV27; D: TRBD2; J: TRBJ2-7; size: .; DNA: TGTGCCAGCAGAAGACTAGCGGTGGGGGAGCAGTACTTC; CDR3: CASRRLAVGEQYF
V: TRBV11-3; D: .; J: TRBJ2-7; size: once; DNA: TGTGCCAGCAGCTATACAGGCGCGATCTACGAGCAGTACTTC; CDR3: CASSYTGAIYEQYF
V: TRBV18; D: .; J: TRBJ2-3; size: .; DNA: TGTGCCAGCTCCCCGGGGAGCTCTAGCACAGATACGCAGTATTTT; CDR3: CASSPGSSSTDTQYF
V: TRBV28; D: .; J: TRBJ1-5; size: .; DNA: TGTGCCAGCAGCGGGGGCGGGACACACCACAATCAGCCCCAGCATTTT; CDR3: CASSGGGTHHNQPQHF
V: TRBV6-5; D: .; J: TRBJ1-3; size: .; DNA: TGTGCCAGCAACTACAGGGCAGGCGTCCGAAACACCATATATTTT; CDR3: CASNYRAGVRNTIYF
V: TRBV6-6; D: TRBD2; J: TRBJ2-7; size: .; DNA: TGTGCCAGCAGTTACTGGGCGGGAGGAACCTACGAGCAGTACTTC; CDR3: CASSYWAGGTYEQYF
V: TRBV4-2; D: TRBD2; J: TRBJ2-1; size: few; DNA: TGTGCCAGCAGCCAAGTTAGAGGATTAACTAGCGGAAACAATGAGCAGTTCTTC; CDR3: CASSQVRGLTSGNNEQFF
V: TRBV5-1; D: TRBD2; J: TRBJ2-7; size: .; DNA: TGCGCCAGCAGCACCCGCTTAGCGGGGGCCTACGAGCAGTACTTC; CDR3: CASSTRLAGAYEQYF
V: TRBV6-5; D: TRBD2; J: TRBJ2-2; size: .; DNA: TGTGCCAGCGTGGGACTAGCGAGCGGGGAGCTGTTTTTT; CDR3: CASVGLASGELFF
V: TRBV6-5; D: TRBD2; J: TRBJ2-3; size: .; DNA: TGTGCCAGCAGCCGGACTAGCGGGAGAGTGGATACGCAGTATTTT; CDR3: CASSRTSGRVDTQYF